A single sample is the source of the 25 T cell receptor beta chains below, sequenced in a study of read filtering for tumor transcriptome and immune sequencing. Molecular barcoded adaptors covering alpha/delta and beta/gamma chains were used on roughly 370 ng RNA. TCRdb reprocessed the reads with MiXCR, giving one entry per CDR3 protein. Here the sample spans about 35,000 distinct CDR3 sequences, roughly an eighth being singletons. Sequenced: a population of CD138-negative cells sorted from bone marrow. All receptors come from a donor at least 40 years old with multiple myeloma.

The table lists this clonotype with many counts. The V and J genes are TRBV24-1 and TRBJ2-3, with D uncertain. This CDR3 is 13 amino acids long. V gave up 5 bases and J gave up 1 base, with 6 bases separating them. The germline gives CDR1 KGHDR, CDR2 SFDVKD. The CDR3 spells CATSGQGTDTQYF. The CDR3 DNA follows: TGTGCCACCAGTGGTCAGGGCACAGATACGCAGTATTTT.

In regard to this clonotype: Sequence at one end of the junction differs from germline and may be a read error. The V gene is TRBV11-2, the J gene TRBJ2-2; tentatively, D is TRBD2 (5 bases). Germline CDR1 is SGHAT and CDR2 is FQNNGV. This CDR3 has 15 amino acids. The CDR3 DNA sequence: TGTGCCAGCAGCTTAGGAGTATTGAACACCGGGAAGCTGTTTTTT. Protein: CASSLGVLNTGKLFF.

This clonotype was counted ten times or more. The chain has TRBV5-1 and TRBJ2-7, with TRBD1 matching 11 bases. Germline values: CDR1 SGHRS, CDR2 YFSETQ. The CDR3 runs to 16 residues. Trimming took 1 base from V and 4 from J; bases not matched to a gene: 7. CDR3: CASSLLGQGAGYEQYF. The CDR3 DNA sequence: TGCGCCAGCAGCTTGCTAGGACAGGGGGCGGGTTACGAGCAGTACTTC.

There are many counts of this clonotype. V usage is TRBV6-5 and J usage is TRBJ2-2; D perhaps matches TRBD1 (6 bases). Per germline, CDR1 MNHEY and CDR2 SVGAGI. Trimming removed 6 bases at V and 3 bases at J, with 11 bases between. CDR3 length: 14 residues. The CDR3 here is CASSQTGYTGELFF. The CDR3 DNA reads TGTGCCAGCAGCCAGACAGGCTACACCGGGGAGCTGTTTTTT.

This clonotype was counted ten times or more. The chain couples TRBV20-1 to TRBJ2-5, with D perhaps TRBD2 (6 bases). V gave up 0 bases and J gave up 4 bases, with 9 bases separating them. CDR1 and CDR2 (germline): DFQATT, SNEGSKA (reference sequence). The CDR3 has 13 residues. The CDR3 DNA reads TGCAGTGCTAGAGATCGACTAGTAGAGACCCAGTACTTC. It yields the protein CSARDRLVETQYF.

There are many counts of this clonotype. V and J are TRBV25-1 and TRBJ2-3; weak D call: TRBD1 (6 bases). The V end was cut by 2 bases, the J end by 6 bases, with 15 bases between. Germline-derived CDR1 and CDR2 are MGHDK and SYGVNS. This CDR3 has 15 residues. Here the CDR3 DNA reads TGTGCCAGCAGTGAACCGGGGACACTGGGGGATACGCAGTATTTT. Its protein product is CASSEPGTLGDTQYF.

Comment on this clonotype: One base separates it from a far larger clone, so it is likely a read error. The final CDR3 position lacks the conserved phenylalanine or tryptophan, pointing to a likely read error. The chain has TRBV12-3 or TRBV12-4 and TRBJ2-1; TRBD1 agrees at 11 bases. Trimming took 2 bases from V and 7 from J; bases not matched to a gene: 10. CDR3 size: 17 residues. DNA for the CDR3: TGTGCCAGCAGTTTACCCCTAGGACAGGGGGCAGTGAATGAGCAGTTCCTC. This encodes CASSLPLGQGAVNEQFL.

Ten or more counts support this clonotype. The chain is built from TRBV6-1 and TRBJ2-2, with 7 nucleotides matching TRBD2. J gave up 5 bases and V 6 bases, and 9 bases lay outside the gene matches. Germline loops: CDR1 MNHNS, CDR2 SASEGT. The CDR3 extends over 15 amino acids. The CDR3 loop reads CASSFPGGGTGELFF. In nucleotides, the CDR3 is TGTGCCAGCAGCTTTCCGGGAGGCGGTACCGGGGAGCTGTTTTTT.

This clonotype was detected ten times or more. The chain couples TRBV6-1 to TRBJ2-3; 13 nucleotides align to TRBD2. The CDR3 loop spans 16 amino acids. Germline assignment: CDR1 MNHNS and CDR2 SASEGT. After removal of 6 bases from V and 5 bases from J, the junction contained 8 bases not matched to a gene. CDR3 region: CASSRTSGGAQDTQYF. The CDR3 coding sequence is TGTGCCAGCAGCCGAACTAGCGGGGGGGCCCAAGATACGCAGTATTTT.

As for this clonotype: The conserved closing phenylalanine or tryptophan is absent in this CDR3, likely reflecting a read error. The V gene is TRBV7-2, the J gene TRBJ2-5, with no clear D. V lost 1 base, J lost 4 bases, and 1 base lay in between. The CDR3 loop spans 11 amino acids. The germline CDR1 and CDR2 sequences are SGHTA and FQGNSA. CDR3 residues: CASSLVETQYL. CDR3 nucleotides: TGTGCCAGCAGCTTAGTAGAGACCCAGTACCTC.

Ten or more counts support this clonotype. V is TRBV12-3 or TRBV12-4 and J is TRBJ2-2; TRBD2 agrees at 9 bases. V gave up 3 bases and J gave up 7 bases; unmatched junction bases: 9. The CDR3 loop spans 16 amino acids. The CDR3 reads CASSFTGLASNGELFF. CDR3 nucleotide sequence: TGTGCCAGCAGTTTCACGGGACTAGCATCCAACGGGGAGCTGTTTTTT.

This clonotype appeared many times. The chain is built from TRBV11-3 and TRBJ2-2; D is uncertain. V shed 2 bases and J shed 5 bases, with 9 bases lying between them. Per germline, CDR1 SGHNT and CDR2 YENEEA. CDR3 length: 14 residues. For the CDR3, the DNA is TGTGCCAGCAGCTTAACCACAAGGACCGGGGAGCTGTTTTTT. Protein product: CASSLTTRTGELFF. The whole variable domain, remainder taken from reference TRBV11-3 and TRBJ2-2, is EAGVVQSPRYKIIEKKQPVAFWCNPISGHNTLYWYLQNLGQGPELLIRYENEEAVDDSQLPKDRFSAERLKGVDSTLKIQPAELGDSAVYLCASSLTTRTGELFFGEGSRLTVL.

This clonotype was observed many times. The CDR3 region is CSVGAMGDTEAFF. CDR3 bases: TGCAGCGTTGGGGCAATGGGCGACACTGAAGCTTTCTTT. The chain combines TRBV29-1 with TRBJ1-1, with D unclear. CDR1 and CDR2 from the germline V gene are SQVTM and ANQGSEA. Trimming shortened V by 4 bases and J by 3 bases, and 12 bases separated the two germline ends. CDR3 length equals 13 residues.

Comment on this clonotype: A much larger clone sits a single nucleotide away, making a read error possible. The genes are TRBV10-3 and TRBJ2-5, with TRBD1 matching over 7 bases. With 8 bases clipped from V and 1 base from J, the junction kept 1 base outside the gene matches. Germline V gene data show CDR1 as ENHRY and CDR2 as SYGVKD. The length of the CDR3 is 12 residues. Here the CDR3 reads CAIGTAQETQYF. The CDR3 region has the DNA TGTGCCATCGGGACAGCCCAAGAGACCCAGTACTTC.

This rearrangement joins TRBV28 to TRBJ2-5; possibly TRBD1 or TRBD2 for D (6 bases each). The germline gives CDR1 MDHEN, CDR2 SYDVKM. The CDR3 runs to 12 residues. V lost 6 bases, J lost 4 bases, and 9 bases lay in between. CDR3 region: CASRKGGETQYF. Written as DNA, the CDR3 is TGTGCCAGCAGGAAGGGGGGAGAGACCCAGTACTTC.

The CDR3 spells CASSSYVVDEQFF. DNA of the CDR3: TGTGCCAGCAGCTCTTACGTGGTAGATGAGCAGTTCTTC. The chain uses TRBV7-2 and TRBJ2-1; D gene uncertain. The CDR3 is made up of 13 amino acids. V was shortened by 4 bases and J by 8 bases, with 12 bases between the two germline ends. CDR1 and CDR2 from the germline V gene are SGHTA and FQGNSA. Filled out from reference TRBV7-2 and TRBJ2-1, the complete variable domain reads GAGVSQSPSNKVTEKGKDVELRCDPISGHTALYWYRQSLGQGLEFLIYFQGNSAPDKSGLPSDRFSAERTGGSVSTLTIQRTQQEDSAVYLCASSSYVVDEQFFGPGTRLTVL.

This clonotype was detected many times. The CDR3 region has the DNA TGTGCCAGCAGTTTGGGGCAGAAAGCTTTCTTT. This sequence encodes CASSLGQKAFF. This chain joins TRBV28 and TRBJ1-1, with D tentatively TRBD1 (5 bases). Per germline, CDR1 MDHEN and CDR2 SYDVKM. V was cut by 3 bases and J by 9 bases, with 8 bases left in between. There are 11 residues in the CDR3.

In its sample, this clonotype is medium-sized. The germline gene is not matched at one end of the junction; a read error may be the cause. The CDR3 sequence: CASSLSGGYNEQFF. CDR3 nucleotide sequence: TGTGCCAGCAGCCTCTCAGGGGGGTACAATGAGCAGTTCTTC. This chain joins TRBV4-1 and TRBJ2-1; D perhaps matches TRBD1 (7 bases). The V gene's germline CDR1 is MGHRA and CDR2 YSYEKL. The CDR3 is 14 residues long.

Ten or more counts support this clonotype. The V call is TRBV9, the J call TRBJ2-7; TRBD2 matches at 10 bases. The ends lost 4 bases at V and 2 bases at J; junction bases unmatched: 6. The germline gives CDR1 SGDLS, CDR2 YYNGEE. This CDR3 comprises 15 residues. The CDR3 loop reads CASSLGLAETYEQYF. The CDR3 DNA reads TGTGCCAGCAGCCTAGGACTAGCGGAGACCTACGAGCAGTACTTC.

At least ten counts were recorded for this clonotype. This chain joins TRBV25-1 and TRBJ2-2, with 7 bases identical to TRBD1. Germline CDR1 MGHDK, CDR2 SYGVNS. Unmatched junction bases numbered 7, after V lost 6 bases and J lost 0 bases. The CDR3 totals 16 residues. CDR3 residues: CASSSTGPPNTGELFF. The CDR3 DNA follows: TGTGCCAGCAGCTCGACAGGGCCCCCGAACACCGGGGAGCTGTTTTTT. Drawing the rest from reference TRBV25-1 and TRBJ2-2, the complete variable domain is EADIYQTPRYLVIGTGKKITLECSQTMGHDKMYWYQQDPGMELHLIHYSYGVNSTEKGDLSSESTVSRIRTEHFPLTLESARPSHTSQYLCASSSTGPPNTGELFFGEGSRLTVL.

This clonotype was counted only a few times. The rearrangement joins TRBV24-1 to TRBJ2-1; 7 bases line up with TRBD1. Germline V gene sequence: CDR1 KGHDR, CDR2 SFDVKD. The J segment lost 7 bases and the V segment lost 4 bases, leaving 12 bases of the junction unmatched. The CDR3 sequence is 16 residues long. The CDR3 here is CATSETDRDILNEQFF. CDR3 DNA: TGTGCCACCAGTGAAACCGACAGGGATATATTGAATGAGCAGTTCTTC.

The rearrangement uses TRBV7-9 and TRBJ2-1, with 9 bases aligning to TRBD2. In germline, CDR1 is SEHNR, CDR2 FQNEAQ (reference sequence). Trimming took 8 bases from V and 4 from J; bases not matched to a gene: 9. CDR3 length: 15 residues. For the CDR3, the DNA is TGTGCCAGCGGCCGAACTAGCGGGCTATACAATGAGCAGTTCTTC. Translating it yields CASGRTSGLYNEQFF.

In this sample, this clonotype turned up a few times. A much larger clone differs by one base, so this may be a read error. The V and J genes are TRBV6-1 and TRBJ2-1, with D uncertain. Germline lookup yields CDR1 MNHNS and CDR2 SASEGT. This CDR3 region has 8 residues. CDR3 sequence: CANSTQFF. The CDR3 DNA reads TGTGCCAACAGTACCCAGTTCTTC.

Ten or more counts support this clonotype. This chain links TRBV29-1 with TRBJ1-5; unclear D gene. The CDR3 length is 12 residues. Trimming removed 4 bases at V and 1 base at J, with 5 bases between. From germline, CDR1 is SQVTM and CDR2 ANQGSEA. The DNA of the CDR3 is TGCAGCGTTGGGGTCAGCAATCAGCCCCAGCATTTT. Its protein product is CSVGVSNQPQHF.

This clonotype has at least ten counts. CDR3 nucleotide sequence: TGTGCCACCAGCAGATCCCACGGGGACAGGCCGAATAGCAATCAGCCCCAGCATTTT. It codes for CATSRSHGDRPNSNQPQHF. The rearrangement links TRBV15 to TRBJ1-5, with TRBD1 matching over 8 bases. The junction had 12 bases not matched to a gene; V was cut back by 2 bases and J by 0 bases. The CDR3 spans 19 residues. Looked up from germline, CDR1 is LNHNV and CDR2 is YYDKDF (reference sequence).